The 19 T cell receptor beta chains below come from one sample, sequenced in a study of shared clonotypes between healthy human individuals. Using immunoSEQ multiplex PCR, the repertoire was profiled, and TCRdb retains in-frame clones only, with some absent. The data contain over a million clones, approximately 78% of them singletons. The sequencing input was memory CD4+ T cells from PBMCs. Regarding subset: CD45RA-negative fraction. The receptors were gathered from a young man in good health. Some clones in this sample may be carry-over from other donors' samples.

The chain couples TRBV7-3 to TRBJ2-2; D uncertain. Trimming pared 5 bases from V and 3 bases from J, leaving 13 bases between. This CDR3 region has 15 residues. Germline V lookup: CDR1 SGHTA, CDR2 FQGTGA. In DNA form, the CDR3 reads TGTGCCAGCAGCCGACTTGGTGGGGACACCGGGGAGCTGTTTTTT. Residues: CASSRLGGDTGELFF.

V gene TRBV28 combines with J gene TRBJ1-1; TRBD1 matches at 7 bases. The V and J ends lost 2 bases and 10 bases, in that order; junction bases with no gene match: 4. The CDR3 runs 12 residues. The germline CDR1 and CDR2 sequences are MDHEN and SYDVKM. The CDR3 bases are TGTGCCAGCAGTTTAGACAGGGTTCGAGCTTTCTTT. Translation: CASSLDRVRAFF.

This sequence joins TRBV6-4 and TRBJ1-5; D unclear. Trimming left V 5 bases short and J 0 bases short, with 5 bases between. The CDR3 extends over 13 amino acids. Germline V gene data show CDR1 as MRHNA and CDR2 as SNTAGT. The CDR3 sequence is CASSLHSNQPQHF. DNA of the CDR3: TGTGCCAGCAGTCTCCATAGCAATCAGCCCCAGCATTTT.

The V and J genes are TRBV2 and TRBJ2-3, with D possibly matching TRBD2 (6 bases). Germline V gene lookup returns CDR1 SNHLY and CDR2 FYNNEI. The CDR3 is 15 amino acids. The V gene lost 6 bases and the J gene lost 2 bases, with 15 bases spanning the gap. The CDR3 loop is CASSLDGGYTDTQYF. The DNA of the CDR3 is TGTGCCAGCAGCCTGGACGGGGGATACACAGATACGCAGTATTTT. The whole variable domain, remainder taken from reference TRBV2 and TRBJ2-3, is EPEVTQTPSHQVTQMGQEVILRCVPISNHLYFYWYRQILGQKVEFLVSFYNNEISEKSEIFDDQFSVERPDGSNFTLKIRSTKLEDSAMYFCASSLDGGYTDTQYFGPGTRLTVL.

The sample holds a few counts of this clone. Other DNA sequences in the same sample also yield this CDR3. This sequence joins TRBV5-1 and TRBJ1-1; D ambiguous. The CDR3 extends over 13 amino acids. The V gene lost 0 bases and the J gene lost 1 base, with 4 bases spanning the gap. CDR1 and CDR2 from the germline V gene are SGHRS and YFSETQ. This CDR3 reads CASSLEGNTEAFF. The CDR3 DNA is TGCGCCAGCAGCTTGGAAGGGAACACTGAAGCTTTCTTT.

The chain links TRBV7-9 to TRBJ2-7; unclear D gene. The CDR3 length is 13 residues. Trimming took off 4 bases at V and 5 bases at J, with 12 bases between the two ends. Germline V gives CDR1 SEHNR, CDR2 FQNEAQ (reference sequence). The CDR3 coding sequence is TGTGCCAGCAGCTCCCCGGGTGTGGACGAGCAGTACTTC. Its translation: CASSSPGVDEQYF.

The chain carries TRBV5-1 and TRBJ1-1; 8 nucleotides match TRBD1. Trimming removed 7 bases from V and 5 bases from J; junction bases left unmatched: 10. The CDR3 loop spans 14 amino acids. Germline values: CDR1 SGHRS, CDR2 YFSETQ. CDR3: CASGPQGGRTEAFF. The CDR3 region has the DNA TGCGCCAGCGGACCACAGGGGGGACGGACTGAAGCTTTCTTT.

The chain joins TRBV7-8 to TRBJ2-7; D possibly corresponds to TRBD2 (6 bases). This CDR3 region has 15 residues. The germline V gene encodes CDR1 SGHVS and CDR2 FQNEAQ. V dropped 0 bases and J dropped 0 bases, with 9 bases sitting between them. CDR3 sequence: CASSLASGSSYEQYF. As DNA, the CDR3 is TGTGCCAGCAGCTTAGCCAGCGGGTCCTCCTACGAGCAGTACTTC.

This chain uses TRBV29-1 with TRBJ2-7; 10 bases are a match to TRBD1. Germline CDR1 reads SQVTM; CDR2 reads ANQGSEA. V was pared by 6 bases and J by 3 bases, with 8 bases of the junction left unmatched. The length of the CDR3 is 14 residues. The CDR3 DNA follows: TGCAGCGTGAGCACCGGGACAGGGGTCTACGAGCAGTACTTC. This sequence encodes CSVSTGTGVYEQYF.

This clone was counted once. The rearrangement uses TRBV9 and TRBJ2-3; 7 positions agree with TRBD1. The V and J ends lost 2 bases and 4 bases, in that order; junction bases with no gene match: 4. The CDR3 runs 14 residues. From germline, CDR1 is SGDLS and CDR2 YYNGEE. This chain's CDR3 is CASSVTGQPDTQYF. DNA of the CDR3: TGTGCCAGCAGCGTGACGGGACAGCCAGATACGCAGTATTTT.

The CDR3 sequence is CASSYLLGPTDTQYF. In DNA form, the CDR3 reads TGCGCCAGCAGCTACCTATTGGGGCCCACAGATACGCAGTATTTT. V is TRBV5-1 and J is TRBJ2-3; the D gene is possibly TRBD1 (5 bases). The CDR3 length is 15 residues. V lost 3 bases to trimming and J lost 2 bases, with 13 bases between them. From germline, CDR1 is SGHRS and CDR2 YFSETQ.

CDR3 nucleotides: TGCGCCAGCAGCCAAGATCCTTCGGGGGGCGGGGAGCTGTTTTTT. Protein sequence: CASSQDPSGGGELFF. The chain is built from TRBV4-3 and TRBJ2-2; TRBD2 aligns across 7 bases. This CDR3 is 15 amino acids long. Germline V gene sequence: CDR1 LGHNA, CDR2 YSLEER. Trimming took 0 bases from V and 7 from J; bases not matched to a gene: 5.

The chain has TRBV5-6 and TRBJ1-1, with TRBD1 identical over 8 bases. The J segment lost 5 bases and the V segment lost 3 bases, leaving 3 bases of the junction unmatched. Germline CDR1 reads SGHDT; CDR2 reads YYEEEE. The CDR3 spans 13 residues. The CDR3 bases are TGTGCCAGCAGCTGGGACAGGAAAACTGAAGCTTTCTTT. Amino acid sequence: CASSWDRKTEAFF.

The chain combines TRBV7-2 with TRBJ2-4; D possibly corresponds to TRBD2 (5 bases). The V gene's germline CDR1 is SGHTA and CDR2 FQGNSA. The CDR3 has 13 amino acids. V was cut by 8 bases and J by 1 base, with 9 bases left in between. The CDR3 DNA follows: TGTGCCAGCTCCGACTATGCCAAAAACATTCAGTACTTC. As protein: CASSDYAKNIQYF.

The V and J genes are TRBV5-1 and TRBJ1-4; D gene uncertain. CDR1 is SGHRS and CDR2 is YFSETQ in the germline V gene. The CDR3 is 15 residues long. V lost 5 bases, J lost 5 bases, and 16 bases lay in between. CDR3 DNA: TGCGCCAGCAGTACTGGGGATTCAGCAAATGAAAAACTGTTTTTT. As protein: CASSTGDSANEKLFF.

The gene calls are TRBV5-4 and TRBJ2-3, with 7 bases aligning to TRBD2. The CDR3 length is 15 residues. The ends lost 4 bases at V and 4 bases at J; junction bases unmatched: 9. Germline CDR1 is SGHNT and CDR2 is YYREEE (reference sequence). This chain's CDR3 is CASSPSGGISDTQYF. The CDR3 bases are TGTGCCAGCAGCCCCTCGGGAGGAATTTCAGATACGCAGTATTTT.

V is TRBV4-1 and J is TRBJ1-5; a weak D match, TRBD1 (5 bases). CDR1 and CDR2 (germline): MGHRA, YSYEKL. This CDR3 contains 15 residues. The V end lost 2 bases, the J end lost 7 bases, and 15 bases lay between the germline ends. CDR3 sequence reads: CASSQMGGVGQPQHF. CDR3 DNA sequence: TGCGCCAGCAGCCAAATGGGGGGGGTGGGGCAGCCCCAGCATTTT.

The CDR3 protein is CASSLDRRSYEQYF. The CDR3 region has the DNA TGTGCCAGCAGCCTCGACAGGCGCTCCTACGAGCAGTACTTC. The genes are TRBV14 and TRBJ2-7; a weak D match, TRBD1 (6 bases). Looked up from germline, CDR1 is SGHDN and CDR2 is FVKESK. The CDR3 runs 14 residues. Trimming took off 4 bases at V and 0 bases at J, with 10 bases between the two ends.

This clone came up a few times. The chain is built from TRBV10-1 and TRBJ1-5, with D maybe TRBD1 (5 bases). The V end lost 9 bases, the J end lost 0 bases, and 6 bases lay between the germline ends. The length of the CDR3 is 12 residues. Germline CDR1 is WNHNN and CDR2 is SYGVQD (reference sequence). The CDR3 nucleotides read TGCGCCAGGCAGGGTAGCAATCAGCCCCAGCATTTT. Protein product: CARQGSNQPQHF.